This T cell receptor beta chain stems from a study of blood T cell repertoires in COVID-19. Some clones are missing from TCRdb's copy, which holds only in-frame ones; the method was immunoSEQ multiplex PCR. This table has 200,000 to 250,000 clones, approximately 90% appearing once. From germline, CDR1 is LNHDA and CDR2 SQIVND (reference sequence). Trimming removed 3 bases from V and 5 bases from J, with 22 bases in between. The CDR3 extends over 17 amino acids. What the recovered Cohort 3 donors had was two negative PCRs, clearance, or symptom resolution. Sequencing used PBMCs or T cells enriched from blood (not recorded which). The TCR comes from a man aged 25 to 40 who had recovered from COVID-19. The genes are TRBV19 and TRBJ2-5; possible D gene TRBD2, 6 bases. Written as DNA, the CDR3 is TGTGCCAGTAGTATTTTGGGCTCGGGGGTCGGTGTGGAGACCCAGTACTTC. Its protein product is CASSILGSGVGVETQYF.